What follows is one TCR beta chain and its context. The data stem from a study of blood T cell repertoires in COVID-19. Study members were between about 18 and 90 years old and lived in 24 US regions. In the source study's methods: Reference gene primer amplification gave estimated nucleated cell counts. Generated by immunoSEQ multiplex PCR, the TCRdb table keeps only in-frame clones and is missing some. The DNA gave D and trimming, while V, J and clone size come from that table. The table records about 240,000 clones, roughly 89% of them present only once. The CDR3 has 15 amino acids. Germline V gene lookup returns CDR1 SEHNR and CDR2 FQNEAQ (reference sequence). V shed 1 base and J shed 5 bases, with 12 bases lying between them.

The V and J genes are TRBV7-9 and TRBJ1-5, with D unresolved. The TCR sequence derives from a man aged 35 to 55 who had recovered from COVID-19. The sequencing input was PBMCs or T cells enriched from blood (not recorded which). The CDR3 is CASSLGGFGDQPQHF. The CDR3 coding sequence is TGTGCCAGCAGCTTAGGAGGGTTTGGGGATCAGCCCCAGCATTTT.